Below are 30 T cell receptor beta chains sequenced from a single sample in a study of CD8+CD57+ T cells in acquired aplastic anemia. The template used for profiling TCR beta VDJ and CDR3 was genomic DNA. TCRdb reprocessed the reads via MiXCR and lists one record per CDR3 protein. The sample has about 220,000 distinct CDR3 sequences; 30% to 40% are singletons. The sequenced material came from sorted CD4+, CD8+, or CD8+CD57+ T cells (not recorded which) from PBMCs. These receptors originate from a human donor in good health, serving as a control.

This clonotype was detected ten times or more. This chain links TRBV19 with TRBJ1-5; the D is unclear. The germline gives CDR1 LNHDA, CDR2 SQIVND (reference sequence). The ends were cut back, 3 bases at V and 4 bases at J, with 13 bases in the middle. The CDR3 sequence is 15 residues long. CDR3 bases: TGTGCCAGTAGTATTTCCCCGACAACTAATCAGCCCCAGCATTTT. Residues: CASSISPTTNQPQHF.

The V and J genes are TRBV11-1 and TRBJ2-1; 9 bases line up with TRBD2. Trimming removed 1 base from V and 6 bases from J; junction bases left unmatched: 4. This CDR3 has 15 amino acids. Germline-derived CDR1 and CDR2 are SGHAT and FQDESV (reference sequence). CDR3 sequence reads: CASSLVAGVPNEQFF. CDR3 bases: TGTGCCAGCAGCTTAGTAGCGGGAGTTCCCAATGAGCAGTTCTTC.

The chain links TRBV5-4 to TRBJ1-6; possibly TRBD1 for D (6 bases). There are 15 residues in the CDR3. Per germline, CDR1 SGHNT and CDR2 YYREEE (reference sequence). Deletions cut 0 bases from V and 13 bases from J, with 17 bases between. This chain's CDR3 is CASSLVGRGLAPLHF. The CDR3 DNA follows: TGTGCCAGCAGCTTGGTTGGCAGGGGTTTGGCGCCCCTCCACTTT.

The gene calls are TRBV3-1 and TRBJ1-1; perhaps TRBD1 as D (5 bases). The CDR3 has 15 amino acids. Trimming took 3 bases from V and 1 from J, leaving 12 bases between them. Germline loops: CDR1 LGHDT, CDR2 YNNKEL (reference sequence). The CDR3 sequence is CASSQSPGGNTEAFF. As DNA, the CDR3 is TGTGCCAGCAGCCAGTCTCCGGGGGGGAACACTGAAGCTTTCTTT.

V is TRBV7-2 and J is TRBJ1-1, with 11 bases identical to TRBD1. This CDR3 is 13 amino acids long. V lost 3 bases to trimming and J lost 13 bases; unmatched junction nucleotides: 7. Germline CDR1 and CDR2: SGHTA and FQGNSA. The CDR3 DNA sequence: TGTGCCAGCAGCTTGGGACAGGGGGTGTACGTTTTCTTT. Protein product: CASSLGQGVYVFF. The full variable domain, its missing parts supplied by reference TRBV7-2 and TRBJ1-1, is GAGVSQSPSNKVTEKGKDVELRCDPISGHTALYWYRQSLGQGLEFLIYFQGNSAPDKSGLPSDRFSAERTGGSVSTLTIQRTQQEDSAVYLCASSLGQGVYVFFGQGTRLTVV.

This clonotype was found once. The V gene is TRBV2, the J gene TRBJ1-2; 9 nucleotides line up with TRBD1. Per the germline V gene, CDR1 is SNHLY and CDR2 is FYNNEI. V lost 4 bases and J lost 5; bases outside the gene matches: 2. The CDR3 runs 13 residues. DNA of the CDR3: TGTGCCAGCAGTGGACAGGGGGAATATGGCTACACCTTC. The encoded protein is CASSGQGEYGYTF.

At least ten counts were recorded for this clonotype. The chain recombines TRBV2 with TRBJ2-4, with D uncertain. Trimming took 3 bases from V and 0 from J, leaving 12 bases between them. Germline CDR1 and CDR2: SNHLY and FYNNEI. CDR3 size: 16 residues. The DNA for the CDR3 is TGTGCCAGCAGTGAGCGGTGGCTCCTAGCCAAAAACATTCAGTACTTC. Translated: CASSERWLLAKNIQYF.

As regards this clonotype: Possible read error: a much larger clone is one base away. The chain uses TRBV7-3 and TRBJ2-7, with D perhaps matching TRBD1 (6 bases). Germline V gives CDR1 SGHTA, CDR2 FQGTGA. The length of the CDR3 is 13 residues. Trimming took off 5 bases at V and 4 bases at J, with 12 bases between the two ends. In nucleotides, the CDR3 is TGTGCCAGCAGCCGTAGCCAGGGGTACGAGCAGTACTTC. Translating gives CASSRSQGYEQYF.

The sample holds many counts of this clonotype. CDR3 region: CASGTGTDTQYF. CDR3 DNA sequence: TGCGCCAGCGGAACTGGCACAGATACGCAGTATTTT. V is TRBV10-1 and J is TRBJ2-3; D is unresolved. Trimming shortened V by 8 bases and J by 1 base, and 7 bases separated the two germline ends. Germline values: CDR1 WNHNN, CDR2 SYGVQD (reference sequence). The CDR3 extends over 12 amino acids.

This clonotype was seen ten or more times. CDR3 residues: CASSGSGHSYEQYF. The CDR3 DNA is TGCGCCAGCAGTGGTTCAGGCCATTCCTACGAGCAGTACTTC. The chain links TRBV5-1 to TRBJ2-7; unclear D gene. Germline assignment: CDR1 SGHRS and CDR2 YFSETQ. V lost 5 bases and J lost 1, with 13 bases in between. This CDR3 has 14 amino acids.

This clonotype has ten or more counts. The V call is TRBV20-1, the J call TRBJ2-7; 7 bases are shared with TRBD1. Per germline, CDR1 DFQATT and CDR2 SNEGSKA (reference sequence). Germline trimming cut 5 bases from V and 2 bases from J; bases unmatched to any gene: 6. The CDR3 runs to 13 residues. CDR3: CSAPQTGAYEQYF. The CDR3 DNA follows: TGCAGTGCTCCTCAAACAGGGGCCTACGAGCAGTACTTC.

The chain has TRBV7-2 and TRBJ1-1; 7 bases are a match to TRBD1. This CDR3 contains 15 residues. Looked up from germline, CDR1 is SGHTA and CDR2 is FQGNSA. The V gene end was trimmed by 5 bases and the J gene end by 2 bases; junction bases not matched to a gene: 8. This CDR3 is CASSPRTGSNTEAFF. CDR3 DNA: TGTGCCAGCAGCCCACGGACAGGATCTAACACTGAAGCTTTCTTT.

As to this clonotype: This clone may be a read error of a much larger clone one base away. V and J are TRBV7-3 and TRBJ2-2; D may be TRBD1 (5 bases). V was clipped by 8 bases and J by 0 bases, with 13 bases between them. CDR1 is SGHTA and CDR2 is FQGTGA in the germline V gene. The CDR3 spans 15 residues. CDR3 sequence reads: CASRTRGANTGELFF. The CDR3, as DNA: TGTGCCAGCCGAACAAGGGGCGCGAACACCGGGGAGCTGTTTTTT.

This clonotype was found a few times. The chain carries TRBV10-2 and TRBJ2-5; D is possibly TRBD2 (5 bases). V was shortened by 7 bases and J by 5 bases, with 17 bases between the two germline ends. The CDR3 is made up of 14 amino acids. Germline V CDR1 and CDR2: WSHSY, SAAADI. CDR3 bases: TGCGCCAGCAAGGGATCGGATCCGGGGGAGACCCAGTACTTC. Protein product: CASKGSDPGETQYF.

This clonotype has ten or more counts. The V and J genes are TRBV10-3 and TRBJ1-5, with a tentative D call TRBD1 (6 bases). Per germline, CDR1 ENHRY and CDR2 SYGVKD. With 1 base removed from V and 4 bases from J, the gap between germline ends came to 14 bases. The CDR3 loop spans 16 amino acids. CDR3 sequence: CAISELGPGTNQPQHF. Here the CDR3 DNA reads TGTGCCATCAGTGAGTTGGGACCAGGGACAAATCAGCCCCAGCATTTT.

This rearrangement joins TRBV29-1 to TRBJ1-1, with 7 bases lining up with TRBD1. CDR1 is SQVTM and CDR2 is ANQGSEA in the germline V gene. Trimming at V came to 6 bases and at J to 6 bases, leaving 4 bases not matched to a gene. The CDR3 covers 11 residues. This CDR3 reads CSVVQGSEAFF. The DNA of the CDR3 is TGCAGCGTGGTACAGGGGTCTGAAGCTTTCTTT.

The V gene is TRBV5-1, the J gene TRBJ1-3; 10 bases line up with TRBD1. CDR1 and CDR2 from the germline V gene are SGHRS and YFSETQ. The CDR3 is made up of 16 amino acids. J was trimmed by 2 bases and V by 5 bases; bases with no gene match: 7. CDR3 sequence reads: CASRGATGGPGNTIYF. The CDR3 DNA reads as TGCGCCAGCAGAGGTGCGACAGGGGGCCCTGGAAACACCATATATTTT.

This clonotype has a handful of counts. The J gene is TRBJ2-7, the V gene TRBV15; TRBD1 matches 10 bases. The CDR3 spans 15 residues. Germline lookup yields CDR1 LNHNV and CDR2 YYDKDF (reference sequence). Losses at the gene ends were 5 bases for V and 1 base for J; bases not matched to a gene: 5. The CDR3 coding sequence is TGTGCCACCAGCCTGGGACAGGGGATTTCCTACGAGCAGTACTTC. Encoded protein: CATSLGQGISYEQYF.

V is TRBV25-1 and J is TRBJ1-6; D may be TRBD1 (5 bases). CDR3 length: 17 residues. Germline V CDR1 and CDR2: MGHDK, SYGVNS. Trimming cost V 2 bases and J 5 bases, with 16 bases left between them. CDR3 coding DNA: TGTGCCAGCAGTGAAGGGGCGACACGGATAGATAATTCACCCCTCCACTTT. It yields the protein CASSEGATRIDNSPLHF. The variable domain in full, with the rest retrieved from reference TRBV25-1 and TRBJ1-6, is EADIYQTPRYLVIGTGKKITLECSQTMGHDKMYWYQQDPGMELHLIHYSYGVNSTEKGDLSSESTVSRIRTEHFPLTLESARPSHTSQYLCASSEGATRIDNSPLHFGNGTRLTVT.

CDR3 loop: CASSPTRTGALYEQYF. The CDR3 DNA reads as TGTGCCAGCAGCCCGACCCGGACAGGGGCTTTGTACGAGCAGTACTTC. This rearrangement joins TRBV5-8 to TRBJ2-7, with TRBD1 matching 9 bases. The CDR3 covers 16 residues. Germline loops: CDR1 SGHTS, CDR2 YDEGEE. J gave up 4 bases and V 4 bases, and 12 bases lay outside the gene matches.

This clonotype has at least ten counts. The chain combines TRBV4-1 with TRBJ1-6; unclear D gene. Between the trimmed V and J ends, which lost 3 bases and 7 bases, there was a span of 13 bases. Germline loops: CDR1 MGHRA, CDR2 YSYEKL. The CDR3 is 15 amino acids. CDR3 sequence reads: CASSHPRGNNSPLHF. CDR3 DNA: TGCGCCAGCAGCCACCCCCGGGGAAACAATTCACCCCTCCACTTT.

This clonotype has a handful of counts. V gene TRBV29-1 combines with J gene TRBJ2-7; TRBD2 agrees at 11 bases. CDR1 and CDR2 from the germline V gene are SQVTM and ANQGSEA. After removal of 5 bases from V and 7 bases from J, the junction contained 10 bases not matched to a gene. The CDR3 has 14 amino acids. CDR3 bases: TGCAGCGTTAGGTTACTAGCGGGAGCAGGGGAGCAGTACTTC. Encoded protein: CSVRLLAGAGEQYF.

Notes on this clonotype: A clone one base away is much larger, so this may be a read error. The chain links TRBV7-9 to TRBJ1-4, with D uncertain. The CDR3 consists of 14 residues. Germline CDR1 SEHNR, CDR2 FQNEAQ (reference sequence). The CDR3 here is CTSSLRRNNEKLFF. For the CDR3, the DNA is TGTACCAGCAGCTTAAGACGGAATAATGAAAAACTGTTTTTT.

The genes are TRBV5-1 and TRBJ1-4, with D perhaps TRBD1 (6 bases). Germline lookup yields CDR1 SGHRS and CDR2 YFSETQ. The CDR3 length is 17 residues. Trimming pared 0 bases from V and 4 bases from J, leaving 16 bases between. CDR3 amino acids: CASSLEGDVNVNEKLFF. CDR3 nucleotide sequence: TGCGCCAGCAGCTTGGAGGGGGACGTGAATGTTAATGAAAAACTGTTTTTT.

The CDR3 sequence is CASSPLRTSGYNEQFF. The CDR3 nucleotides read TGTGCCAGCTCACCGTTAAGGACTAGCGGGTACAATGAGCAGTTCTTC. This chain connects TRBV25-1 to TRBJ2-1, with TRBD2 identical over 11 bases. Germline assignment: CDR1 MGHDK and CDR2 SYGVNS. Trimming removed 8 bases from V and 4 bases from J; junction bases left unmatched: 10. The CDR3 contains 16 residues.

This clonotype was seen ten or more times. J is TRBJ2-7 and V is TRBV7-2; 7 bases line up with TRBD1. The CDR3 is 14 amino acids. Germline lookup yields CDR1 SGHTA and CDR2 FQGNSA. With V trimmed by 5 bases and J by 1 base, 5 bases remained unmatched. This chain's CDR3 is CASSPDRWSYEQYF. The CDR3 coding sequence is TGTGCCAGCAGCCCGGACAGGTGGTCCTACGAGCAGTACTTC.

This clonotype was counted at least ten times. This sequence joins TRBV29-1 and TRBJ1-2; D ambiguous. V shed 3 bases and J shed 1 base, with 12 bases lying between them. CDR1 and CDR2 from the germline V gene are SQVTM and ANQGSEA. The CDR3 totals 14 residues. CDR3 DNA sequence: TGCAGCGTTGACGGGTCAGGTGATAACTATGGCTACACCTTC. This codes for CSVDGSGDNYGYTF. Based on the CDR3 plus reference TRBV29-1 and TRBJ1-2, the full variable domain is SAVISQKPSRDICQRGTSLTIQCQVDSQVTMMFWYRQQPGQSLTLIATANQGSEATYESGFVIDKFPISRPNLTFSTLTVSNMSPEDSSIYLCSVDGSGDNYGYTFGSGTRLTVV.

The chain combines TRBV19 with TRBJ1-2, with 9 bases matching TRBD1. V shed 5 bases and J 4 bases; nucleotides not matched to a gene: 8. The CDR3 is 15 amino acids. Germline CDR1 reads LNHDA; CDR2 reads SQIVND (reference sequence). CDR3 bases: TGTGCCAGTAGTCCTCGGGACAGGGAGGTCTATGGCTACACCTTC. Translating gives CASSPRDREVYGYTF.

Of note for this clonotype: In this CDR3 the conserved last residue, phenylalanine or tryptophan, is missing, so a read error is likely. V gene TRBV12-3 or TRBV12-4 combines with J gene TRBJ2-7; TRBD2 is a possible D gene (5 bases). V was cut by 2 bases and J by 2 bases, with 10 bases left in between. The CDR3 spans 14 residues. The CDR3 coding sequence is TGTGCCAGCAGTTTATCGTCTAGCCCCTACGAGCAGTACCTC. Residues: CASSLSSSPYEQYL.

This clonotype turned up a few times. V and J are TRBV20-1 and TRBJ1-4; D may be TRBD1 (5 bases). With 1 base removed from V and 7 bases from J, the gap between germline ends came to 7 bases. The CDR3 extends over 12 amino acids. Germline values: CDR1 DFQATT, CDR2 SNEGSKA (reference sequence). CDR3 coding DNA: TGCAGTGCTAGAGCCGGGACTGAAAAACTGTTTTTT. Translated: CSARAGTEKLFF.